Following are 10 T cell receptor beta chains from one sample sequenced in a study of blood T cell repertoires in COVID-19. Clones were sequenced by immunoSEQ multiplex PCR, and TCRdb holds only the in-frame ones, with some missing. Among some 42,000 clones listed, about 89% were seen once. The sample taken for sequencing was peripheral blood. Receptors originate from a human donor in a cohort sampled during active COVID-19.

The chain carries TRBV27 and TRBJ2-7; D is unresolved. The CDR3 runs to 15 residues. With 2 bases removed from V and 0 bases from J, the gap between germline ends came to 11 bases. CDR1 and CDR2 from the germline V gene are MNHEY and SMNVEV (reference sequence). The CDR3 bases are TGTGCCAGCAGTTTAAACTCACTCACCTCCTACGAGCAGTACTTC. Translating gives CASSLNSLTSYEQYF.

This sequence joins TRBV6-6 and TRBJ1-1, with 7 bases aligning to TRBD1. The CDR3 sequence is 16 residues long. V trimming: 9 bases; J trimming: 4 bases; junction bases outside the gene matches: 17. Germline-derived CDR1 and CDR2 are MNHNY and SVGAGI (reference sequence). Here the CDR3 DNA reads TGTGCCAGTCCACCGCCAGACAGGGCCGGGGGCACTGAAGCTTTCTTT. As protein: CASPPPDRAGGTEAFF.

V and J are TRBV10-3 and TRBJ1-2, with TRBD1 matching over 7 bases. Trimming took 2 bases from V and 5 from J; bases not matched to a gene: 14. This CDR3 contains 17 residues. Germline V gene sequence: CDR1 ENHRY, CDR2 SYGVKD. In DNA, the CDR3 is TGTGCCATCAGTGAGCAGACAGGGACTAGGGTTCTATATGGCTACACCTTC. Translated: CAISEQTGTRVLYGYTF.

CDR3 sequence: CASSLAGGSTEAFF. CDR3 sequence (DNA): TGTGCCAGCAGCTTGGCAGGGGGCAGCACTGAAGCTTTCTTT. The chain uses TRBV7-9 and TRBJ1-1, with 8 positions matching TRBD1. Germline loops: CDR1 SEHNR, CDR2 FQNEAQ (reference sequence). The CDR3 contains 14 residues. V gave up 3 bases and J gave up 4 bases; unmatched junction bases: 4.

This rearrangement joins TRBV9 to TRBJ2-7, with 9 nucleotides matching TRBD1. The CDR3 sequence is 16 residues long. The J segment lost 5 bases and the V segment lost 0 bases, leaving 9 bases of the junction unmatched. Germline V gene sequence: CDR1 SGDLS, CDR2 YYNGEE. CDR3 protein: CASSVGPGQGEDEQYF. CDR3 nucleotides: TGTGCCAGCAGCGTAGGGCCGGGACAGGGTGAAGACGAGCAGTACTTC.

The genes are TRBV2 and TRBJ1-6, with 11 bases identical to TRBD1. Trimming cost V 6 bases and J 6 bases; bases outside gene matches: 4. CDR1 and CDR2 from the germline V gene are SNHLY and FYNNEI. The CDR3 has 15 residues. CDR3 in DNA: TGTGCCAGCAGCGGACAGGGGGCAATTAATTCACCCCTCCACTTT. Its protein is CASSGQGAINSPLHF.

The chain has TRBV7-2 and TRBJ1-2, with 7 bases that match TRBD1. This CDR3 comprises 17 residues. J lost 0 bases, V lost 0 bases, and 7 bases had no gene match. The V gene's germline CDR1 is SGHTA and CDR2 FQGNSA. In DNA, the CDR3 is TGTGCCAGCAGCTTAGCCCCGACAGGGACCTCTAACTATGGCTACACCTTC. Its protein is CASSLAPTGTSNYGYTF.

The rearrangement joins TRBV5-1 to TRBJ1-1, with 7 bases fitting TRBD1. Germline V CDR1 and CDR2: SGHRS, YFSETQ. The CDR3 has 14 residues. Trimming took 2 bases from V and 6 from J; bases not matched to a gene: 7. This chain's CDR3 is CASSLDRDQAEAFF. The CDR3 DNA reads TGCGCCAGCAGCTTAGACAGGGATCAGGCTGAAGCTTTCTTT.

J is TRBJ2-1 and V is TRBV6-5; 7 bases line up with TRBD1. The germline V gene has CDR1 MNHEY and CDR2 SVGAGI. The CDR3 sequence is 14 residues long. V was pared by 1 base and J by 9 bases, with 6 bases of the junction left unmatched. The CDR3 reads CASSYFRTGGEQFF. The DNA for the CDR3 is TGTGCCAGCAGTTACTTTCGGACAGGCGGTGAGCAGTTCTTC.

The rearrangement joins TRBV10-3 to TRBJ2-3, with 7 positions matching TRBD2. CDR1 and CDR2 from the germline V gene are ENHRY and SYGVKD. This CDR3 comprises 16 residues. V dropped 3 bases and J dropped 2; count of bases not matched to a gene: 8. As DNA, the CDR3 is TGTGCCATCAGTGAAGGGCGACTAGCCGTCACAGATACGCAGTATTTT. Protein sequence: CAISEGRLAVTDTQYF.